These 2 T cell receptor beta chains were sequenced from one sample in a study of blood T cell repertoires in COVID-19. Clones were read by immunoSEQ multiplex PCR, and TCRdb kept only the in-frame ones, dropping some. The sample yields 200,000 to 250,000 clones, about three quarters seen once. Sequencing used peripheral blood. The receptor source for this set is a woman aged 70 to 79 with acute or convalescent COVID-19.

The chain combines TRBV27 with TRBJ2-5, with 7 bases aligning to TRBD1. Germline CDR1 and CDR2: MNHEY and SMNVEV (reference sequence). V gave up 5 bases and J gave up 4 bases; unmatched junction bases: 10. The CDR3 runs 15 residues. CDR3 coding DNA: TGTGCCAGCAGTCCGTTGAGGGGGCGCGGAGAGACCCAGTACTTC. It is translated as CASSPLRGRGETQYF.

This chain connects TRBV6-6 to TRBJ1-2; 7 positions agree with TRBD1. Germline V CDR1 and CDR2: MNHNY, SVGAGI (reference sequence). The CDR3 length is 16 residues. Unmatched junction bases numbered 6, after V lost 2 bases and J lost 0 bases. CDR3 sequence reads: CASSYEGTATNYGYTF. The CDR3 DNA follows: TGTGCCAGCAGTTACGAAGGGACAGCGACTAACTATGGCTACACCTTC.